These 20 T cell receptor beta chains were all obtained from the same sample, sequenced in a study of T cell repertoires in cytomegalovirus infection. TCRdb ran MiXCR on the reads and lists one entry per CDR3 protein. The sample includes hundreds of thousands of distinct CDR3 sequences, 11% seen only once; the top ten take about a tenth. The specimen sequenced was PBMCs. These receptors were obtained from a human donor in good health (CMV status not recorded). Some clones in this sample may be carry-over from other donors' samples.

This clonotype was seen ten or more times. The chain recombines TRBV4-1 with TRBJ1-5; weak D call: TRBD1 (5 bases). This CDR3 comprises 13 residues. Per germline, CDR1 MGHRA and CDR2 YSYEKL. V was pared by 3 bases and J by 7 bases, with 10 bases between. The CDR3 coding sequence is TGCGCCAGCAGCCAGAAGGGGTGGCAGCCCCAGCATTTT. Translating it yields CASSQKGWQPQHF.

This clonotype was seen a few times. The rearrangement links TRBV10-3 to TRBJ1-3, with unresolved D. Germline-derived CDR1 and CDR2 are ENHRY and SYGVKD. Trimming cost V 2 bases and J 0 bases, with 11 bases left between them. CDR3 size: 16 residues. The CDR3 loop reads CAISEVHPSSGNTIYF. The CDR3 bases are TGTGCCATCAGTGAGGTACATCCGAGCTCTGGAAACACCATATATTTT.

This clonotype was recorded many times. The V call is TRBV7-9, the J call TRBJ2-2; the match to TRBD2 covers 7 bases. The CDR3 covers 16 residues. CDR1 and CDR2 from the germline V gene are SEHNR and FQNEAQ (reference sequence). Trimming took 5 bases from V and 1 from J; bases not matched to a gene: 7. As DNA, the CDR3 is TGTGCCAGCAGCGGCCCCGGCGGGGGGAACACCGGGGAGCTGTTTTTT. It yields the protein CASSGPGGGNTGELFF.

Many counts were recorded for this clonotype. The rearrangement uses TRBV2 and TRBJ1-5; no clear D. Germline CDR1 is SNHLY and CDR2 is FYNNEI. This CDR3 contains 13 residues. V was trimmed by 6 bases and J by 7 bases, leaving 13 bases between them. In nucleotides, the CDR3 is TGTGCCAGCAGGCTGACGAGGGAGCAGCCCCAGCATTTT. Protein sequence: CASRLTREQPQHF.

J is TRBJ2-1 and V is TRBV6-2 or TRBV6-3; 12 bases align to TRBD2. CDR1 is MNHEY, CDR2 SVGEGT, per germline. Trimming removed 9 bases from V and 6 bases from J; junction bases left unmatched: 12. This CDR3 comprises 16 residues. The CDR3 loop reads CASSTSGRPGGNEQFF. The CDR3 coding sequence is TGTGCCAGTAGCACTAGCGGGAGGCCGGGGGGCAATGAGCAGTTCTTC.

The chain combines TRBV7-9 with TRBJ1-1, with a tentative D call TRBD1 (5 bases). Germline-derived CDR1 and CDR2 are SEHNR and FQNEAQ (reference sequence). CDR3 length equals 14 residues. V dropped 1 base and J dropped 4 bases, with 10 bases sitting between them. CDR3 bases: TGTGCCAGCAGCTTAGGGGGGGGGATCACTGAAGCTTTCTTT. Amino acids: CASSLGGGITEAFF.

This chain links TRBV5-4 with TRBJ2-2; 7 nucleotides agree with TRBD2. CDR3 length: 15 residues. V gave up 4 bases and J gave up 1 base; unmatched junction bases: 4. CDR1 and CDR2 (germline): SGHNT, YYREEE (reference sequence). The CDR3 here is CASSPPGGNTGELFF. CDR3 bases: TGTGCCAGCAGCCCACCGGGGGGGAACACCGGGGAGCTGTTTTTT.

In its sample, this clonotype was seen a few times. The chain joins TRBV10-3 to TRBJ1-1; tentatively, D is TRBD1 (6 bases). Trimming took 6 bases from V and 0 from J, leaving 11 bases between them. The CDR3 is 14 residues long. Germline V gives CDR1 ENHRY, CDR2 SYGVKD. CDR3 in amino acids: CAISLGGLNTEAFF. The CDR3 DNA sequence: TGTGCCATCAGCCTCGGGGGCTTGAACACTGAAGCTTTCTTT.

V usage is TRBV2 and J usage is TRBJ1-2; maybe TRBD1 (5 bases). V was pared by 4 bases and J by 4 bases, with 19 bases between. The CDR3 spans 16 residues. From germline, CDR1 is SNHLY and CDR2 FYNNEI. In nucleotides, the CDR3 is TGTGCCAGCAGTGGCCCCCGGGGAGGGGATCCCTATGGCTACACCTTC. Protein product: CASSGPRGGDPYGYTF.

Only a few counts were recorded for this clonotype. This sequence joins TRBV4-1 and TRBJ1-1; D unresolved. From germline, CDR1 is MGHRA and CDR2 YSYEKL. This CDR3 spans 16 amino acids. Trimming removed 0 bases from V and 1 base from J, with 12 bases in between. CDR3 DNA sequence: TGCGCCAGCAGCCAAGATCGAGCAGTGGGGAACACTGAAGCTTTCTTT. Its protein is CASSQDRAVGNTEAFF.

The gene calls are TRBV29-1 and TRBJ1-2; the D gene is possibly TRBD1 (5 bases). In germline, CDR1 is SQVTM, CDR2 ANQGSEA. The CDR3 loop spans 11 amino acids. Trimming removed 8 bases from V and 3 bases from J, with 10 bases in between. In nucleotides, the CDR3 is TGCAGCTCAAGGGGTTACTATGGCTACACCTTC. This sequence encodes CSSRGYYGYTF.

The chain combines TRBV28 with TRBJ2-7, with TRBD2 matching 11 bases. The V gene's germline CDR1 is MDHEN and CDR2 SYDVKM. The trim removed 3 bases at V and 5 bases at J, leaving 15 bases unmatched. This CDR3 has 18 residues. CDR3 residues: CASSFLKTSGTQRDEQYF. The CDR3, as DNA: TGTGCCAGCAGTTTTTTAAAGACTAGCGGGACCCAGAGGGACGAGCAGTACTTC.

J is TRBJ1-1 and V is TRBV10-3; D perhaps matches TRBD1 (5 bases). The CDR3 is made up of 13 amino acids. Trimming left V 5 bases short and J 1 base short, with 8 bases between. Germline values: CDR1 ENHRY, CDR2 SYGVKD. CDR3 loop: CAISTTGNTEAFF. For the CDR3, the DNA is TGTGCCATCAGTACCACAGGGAACACTGAAGCTTTCTTT.

V and J are TRBV20-1 and TRBJ1-6, with D possibly TRBD1 on 6 matching bases. The germline gives CDR1 DFQATT, CDR2 SNEGSKA (reference sequence). CDR3 size: 15 residues. V gave up 8 bases and J gave up 1 base, with 15 bases separating them. For the CDR3, the DNA is TGCAGTTCTCAGTTGGGGGCGTCCTATAATTCACCCCTCCACTTT. Translated: CSSQLGASYNSPLHF.

This clonotype was counted once. The rearrangement links TRBV7-9 to TRBJ1-4; D is unclear. The germline V and J ends were trimmed by 5 bases and 5 bases, with 12 bases remaining between them. The CDR3 runs 14 residues. Germline V lookup: CDR1 SEHNR, CDR2 FQNEAQ (reference sequence). In DNA, the CDR3 is TGTGCCAGCAGCCCCCTCCAGCCGAATGAAAAACTGTTTTTT. Translating it yields CASSPLQPNEKLFF. Full variable domain (missing parts from reference TRBV7-9 and TRBJ1-4): DTGVSQNPRHKITKRGQNVTFRCDPISEHNRLYWYRQTLGQGPEFLTYFQNEAQLEKSRLLSDRFSAERPKGSFSTLEIQRTEQGDSAMYLCASSPLQPNEKLFFGSGTQLSVL.

This clonotype was counted at least ten times. The J gene is TRBJ1-2, the V gene TRBV11-1, with D possibly matching TRBD1 (5 bases). This CDR3 contains 15 residues. Trimming cost V 4 bases and J 3 bases, with 15 bases left between them. Per the germline V gene, CDR1 is SGHAT and CDR2 is FQDESV (reference sequence). CDR3 sequence reads: CASSSSSRAYYGYTF. CDR3 nucleotide sequence: TGTGCCAGCAGCTCTTCTTCCAGGGCCTACTATGGCTACACCTTC.

The V gene is TRBV11-1, the J gene TRBJ1-2, with D tentatively TRBD1 (5 bases). This CDR3 has 18 residues. Trimming stripped 8 bases from V and 5 bases from J, with 30 bases between. CDR1 and CDR2 from the germline V gene are SGHAT and FQDESV (reference sequence). CDR3 residues: CASAVDGRGPPRRYGYTF. CDR3 DNA sequence: TGTGCCAGCGCCGTGGACGGGAGGGGACCCCCGCGAAGATATGGCTACACCTTC.

This clonotype has just a few counts. The V gene is TRBV3-1, the J gene TRBJ2-5; tentatively, D is TRBD1 (6 bases). V lost 1 base, J lost 4 bases, and 16 bases lay in between. Looked up from germline, CDR1 is LGHDT and CDR2 is YNNKEL (reference sequence). The length of the CDR3 is 16 residues. This chain's CDR3 is CASSQGIRGLGETQYF. CDR3 coding DNA: TGTGCCAGCAGCCAAGGTATCAGGGGCCTAGGAGAGACCCAGTACTTC.

At least ten counts were recorded for this clonotype. The rearrangement joins TRBV12-3 or TRBV12-4 to TRBJ2-4; TRBD1 agrees at 7 bases. There are 12 residues in the CDR3. V lost 5 bases to trimming and J lost 16 bases; unmatched junction nucleotides: 11. The CDR3 DNA follows: TGTGCCAGCAGTGCTTACAGGGGAGCCTTATACTTC. Protein: CASSAYRGALYF.

This clonotype was seen only a few times. The rearrangement uses TRBV2 and TRBJ1-1; a possible D gene is TRBD1 (5 bases). The V end was cut by 5 bases, the J end by 4 bases, with 11 bases between. The CDR3 is 13 amino acids. Germline CDR1 and CDR2: SNHLY and FYNNEI. The CDR3 bases are TGTGCCAGCAGTCGGGACGGGGGCACTGAAGCTTTCTTT. Protein product: CASSRDGGTEAFF.